The T cell receptor (beta chain) under discussion was sequenced for a study of T cells in localized non-small cell lung cancer. Profiling relied on immunoSEQ multiplex PCR, and the TCRdb table lists in-frame clones only, not all of them. The sample has roughly 50,000 clones; approximately 82% are singletons. The germline V gene has CDR1 MRHNA and CDR2 SNTAGT. Trimming at V came to 2 bases and at J to 6 bases, leaving 5 bases not matched to a gene. The CDR3 consists of 15 residues. The source of this sequence is a female donor older than 55 with stage II squamous cell lung carcinoma. The chain is built from TRBV6-4 and TRBJ2-1, with TRBD2 matching over 9 bases. The sample consisted of peripheral blood, taken before any cancer treatment. This CDR3 is CASSDVAGGFNEQFF. In DNA, the CDR3 is TGTGCCAGCAGTGACGTTGCGGGGGGGTTCAATGAGCAGTTCTTC.